Each of the 23 T cell receptor beta chains below was sequenced from the same sample in a study of T cells in Graves' hyperthyroidism and ophthalmopathy. Regions amplified from RNA transcripts were the TCR beta CDR3 regions. First-round RT-PCR with HTBI primers amplified the TCR CDR3 region. One entry per CDR3 protein, called by TCRdb with MiXCR from the multiplex PCR reads. The sample comprises almost 35,000 distinct CDR3 sequences, around 50% of which are singletons, and roughly 25% rests with the top ten. The specimen was blood. Receptor source: a woman aged 35 to 49 with Graves' ophthalmopathy.

The J gene is TRBJ1-5, the V gene TRBV20-1; D perhaps matches TRBD1 (5 bases). The CDR3 is 13 residues long. Germline assignment: CDR1 DFQATT and CDR2 SNEGSKA (reference sequence). Deletions cut 5 bases from V and 11 bases from J, with 19 bases between. Here the CDR3 DNA reads TGCAGTGCTTACGGGACCGACCAAGAGACCCAGCATTTT. Amino acids: CSAYGTDQETQHF.

The CDR3 nucleotides are TGCAGTGCTAGAGATCTAGCGGGCCACCAAGAGACCCAGTACTTC. It specifies CSARDLAGHQETQYF. The chain carries TRBV20-1 and TRBJ2-5; TRBD2 matches at 8 bases. CDR1 and CDR2 from the germline V gene are DFQATT and SNEGSKA (reference sequence). CDR3 length equals 15 residues. Trimming at V came to 0 bases and at J to 0 bases, leaving 3 bases not matched to a gene.

V gene TRBV7-2 combines with J gene TRBJ1-2; TRBD1 agrees at 9 bases. V was pared by 5 bases and J by 4 bases, with 5 bases of the junction left unmatched. CDR3 size: 14 residues. Germline CDR1 SGHTA, CDR2 FQGNSA. In DNA form, the CDR3 reads TGTGCCAGCAGCCAGGGACAGGGTGGCTATGGCTACACCTTC. It translates to CASSQGQGGYGYTF.

This chain links TRBV6-5 with TRBJ2-1, with no clear D. The germline V and J ends were trimmed by 5 bases and 4 bases, with 9 bases remaining between them. The length of the CDR3 is 13 residues. Germline-derived CDR1 and CDR2 are MNHEY and SVGAGI. The CDR3 here is CASSPWAYNEQFF. CDR3 nucleotide sequence: TGTGCCAGCAGTCCATGGGCGTACAATGAGCAGTTCTTC.

Ten or more counts support this clonotype. The gene calls are TRBV6-5 and TRBJ2-7, with no clear D. Trimming took off 6 bases at V and 2 bases at J, with 11 bases between the two ends. The CDR3 covers 13 residues. Germline CDR1 reads MNHEY; CDR2 reads SVGAGI. This chain's CDR3 is CASRLTGAYEQYF. The CDR3 nucleotides are TGTGCCAGCAGACTGACTGGCGCCTACGAGCAGTACTTC.

About this clonotype itself: The junction and the germline gene differ at one end; a read error may be behind it. This rearrangement joins TRBV5-6 to TRBJ2-7, with D possibly called TRBD1 or TRBD2 (5 bases each). Germline values: CDR1 SGHDT, CDR2 YYEEEE. This CDR3 is 14 amino acids long. CDR3 residues: CASSLRGESYERYF. DNA for the CDR3: TGTGCTAGCAGCTTGAGGGGCGAATCCTACGAGCGGTACTTC.

This chain joins TRBV2 and TRBJ1-3; D is unresolved. Germline-derived CDR1 and CDR2 are SNHLY and FYNNEI. The CDR3 is 14 residues long. Trimming stripped 8 bases from V and 0 bases from J, with 11 bases between. The CDR3 here is CASGNLFSGNTIYF. The CDR3 DNA follows: TGTGCCAGCGGGAATTTATTCTCTGGAAACACCATATATTTT.

This chain links TRBV2 with TRBJ2-2; 8 nucleotides agree with TRBD2. Germline CDR1 SNHLY, CDR2 FYNNEI. With 1 base clipped from V and 0 bases from J, the junction kept 4 bases outside the gene matches. This CDR3 contains 17 residues. CDR3 amino acids: CASSEELAGANTGELFF. The CDR3, as DNA: TGTGCCAGCAGTGAAGAGCTAGCGGGCGCGAACACCGGGGAGCTGTTTTTT.

The chain links TRBV7-2 to TRBJ2-5; 8 bases align to TRBD1. V shed 5 bases and J 5 bases; nucleotides not matched to a gene: 10. This CDR3 is built from 15 residues. Germline V lookup: CDR1 SGHTA, CDR2 FQGNSA. The CDR3 is CASSRDRNTGETQYF. The CDR3 bases are TGTGCCAGCAGCAGGGACAGGAACACCGGGGAGACCCAGTACTTC. Filled out from reference TRBV7-2 and TRBJ2-5, the complete variable domain reads GAGVSQSPSNKVTEKGKDVELRCDPISGHTALYWYRQSLGQGLEFLIYFQGNSAPDKSGLPSDRFSAERTGGSVSTLTIQRTQQEDSAVYLCASSRDRNTGETQYFGPGTRLLVL.

This chain joins TRBV5-1 and TRBJ2-3; the D call may be TRBD1 or TRBD2 (7 bases each). CDR1 is SGHRS and CDR2 is YFSETQ in the germline V gene. The CDR3 has 16 residues. V was shortened by 3 bases and J by 1 base, with 15 bases between the two germline ends. The DNA of the CDR3 is TGCGCCAGCAGCTCCAGGGGGGGCCAACGCACAGATACGCAGTATTTT. Amino acids: CASSSRGGQRTDTQYF.

This clonotype was counted ten times or more. This chain joins TRBV7-2 and TRBJ2-3, with TRBD2 identical over 10 bases. This CDR3 region has 16 residues. The germline CDR1 and CDR2 sequences are SGHTA and FQGNSA. With 2 bases clipped from V and 6 bases from J, the junction kept 8 bases outside the gene matches. In DNA form, the CDR3 reads TGTGCCAGCAGCTTAATCGGTGGTAGCGGGGGGGATACGCAGTATTTT. Translating it yields CASSLIGGSGGDTQYF.

About this clonotype itself: This may be a read error, as it is one base from a much larger clone. CDR3 protein: CAGSSGFNTIYF. DNA of the CDR3: TGTGCCGGCAGTTCAGGGTTCAACACCATATATTTT. The V call is TRBV28, the J call TRBJ1-3; the D gene is possibly TRBD1 (5 bases). The CDR3 is made up of 12 amino acids. Per the germline V gene, CDR1 is MDHEN and CDR2 is SYDVKM.

The gene calls are TRBV24-1 and TRBJ1-1; unclear D gene. V was cut by 5 bases and J by 1 base, with 7 bases left in between. The CDR3 has 13 residues. CDR1 KGHDR and CDR2 SFDVKD come from the germline V gene. The CDR3 DNA is TGTGCCACCAGTGGGAGCAGGAACACTGAAGCTTTCTTT. Amino acid sequence: CATSGSRNTEAFF.

Remarks on this clonotype: A much larger clone is a single base away; this may be a read error. J is TRBJ1-1 and V is TRBV3-1; 9 bases are a match to TRBD1. Trimming took 6 bases from V and 5 from J; bases not matched to a gene: 7. The CDR3 runs 14 residues. Germline V gene data show CDR1 as LGHDT and CDR2 as YNNKEL (reference sequence). CDR3 in amino acids: CASRTTGGSTEAFF. CDR3 DNA: TGTGCCAGCAGGACCACAGGGGGCAGTACTGAAGCTTTCTTT.

This clonotype is labeled as medium-sized. The genes are TRBV20-1 and TRBJ1-2; unclear D gene. This CDR3 contains 13 residues. Germline loops: CDR1 DFQATT, CDR2 SNEGSKA (reference sequence). Trimming pared 0 bases from V and 4 bases from J, leaving 9 bases between. Written as DNA, the CDR3 is TGCAGTGCTAGAGATTTGGGTAGCTATGGCTACACCTTC. It codes for CSARDLGSYGYTF.

The genes are TRBV2 and TRBJ2-7; no clear D gene. Germline lookup yields CDR1 SNHLY and CDR2 FYNNEI. The CDR3 consists of 14 residues. Deletions cut 1 base from V and 0 bases from J, with 7 bases between. The CDR3 coding sequence is TGTGCCAGCAGTGAAGAGGGTACCTCCTACGAGCAGTACTTC. It translates to CASSEEGTSYEQYF.

For this clonotype: No conserved phenylalanine or tryptophan is present at the end of the CDR3, so a read error is the likely explanation. V is TRBV5-5 and J is TRBJ2-7; 9 bases line up with TRBD1. This CDR3 comprises 14 residues. The germline gives CDR1 SGHKS, CDR2 YYEKEE (reference sequence). J was trimmed by 2 bases and V by 7 bases; bases with no gene match: 7. CDR3 protein: CASSGQGATYEQYL. The CDR3 DNA follows: TGTGCCAGCTCGGGACAGGGAGCAACCTACGAGCAGTACCTC.

This clonotype was observed at least ten times. This rearrangement joins TRBV19 to TRBJ2-7; 10 bases match TRBD1. The junction had 6 bases not matched to a gene; V was cut back by 3 bases and J by 4 bases. The CDR3 runs 15 residues. In germline, CDR1 is LNHDA, CDR2 SQIVND (reference sequence). The CDR3 spells CASSIRGQGGYEQYF. CDR3 nucleotides: TGTGCCAGTAGTATCCGTGGACAGGGGGGGTACGAGCAGTACTTC.

The DNA for the CDR3 is TGCGCCAGCAGCTTGGGAAGTGCGGGGGTCACAGATACGCAGTATTTT. Encoded protein: CASSLGSAGVTDTQYF. This sequence joins TRBV5-1 and TRBJ2-3; 7 nucleotides line up with TRBD2. J gave up 2 bases and V 0 bases, and 6 bases lay outside the gene matches. This CDR3 has 16 residues. Germline V lookup: CDR1 SGHRS, CDR2 YFSETQ. The full variable domain, with the rest looked up from reference TRBV5-1 and TRBJ2-3, is KAGVTQTPRYLIKTRGQQVTLSCSPISGHRSVSWYQQTPGQGLQFLFEYFSETQRNKGNFPGRFSGRQFSNSRSEMNVSTLELGDSALYLCASSLGSAGVTDTQYFGPGTRLTVL.

This clonotype was seen repeatedly, ten times or more. CDR3 amino acids: CASSGTGHPGLAGGEQYF. The CDR3 coding sequence is TGTGCCAGTAGTGGCACGGGACACCCGGGACTAGCGGGAGGTGAGCAGTACTTC. The gene calls are TRBV19 and TRBJ2-7; 15 positions agree with TRBD2. Trimming at V came to 5 bases and at J to 7 bases, leaving 15 bases not matched to a gene. Per the germline V gene, CDR1 is LNHDA and CDR2 is SQIVND (reference sequence). This CDR3 is 18 amino acids long.

The chain's CDR3 is CSASGLAAGTDTQYF. The CDR3, as DNA: TGCAGTGCTAGTGGTTTGGCGGCAGGAACAGATACGCAGTATTTT. The chain is built from TRBV20-1 and TRBJ2-3, with D hard to call. Germline V gene data show CDR1 as DFQATT and CDR2 as SNEGSKA (reference sequence). The length of the CDR3 is 15 residues. The V gene lost 3 bases and the J gene lost 3 bases, with 16 bases spanning the gap.

There are many counts of this clonotype. This chain links TRBV5-1 with TRBJ2-7; TRBD2 matches at 11 bases. Trimming cost V 3 bases and J 1 base; bases outside gene matches: 3. CDR1 SGHRS and CDR2 YFSETQ come from the germline V gene. The CDR3 has 15 residues. In DNA form, the CDR3 reads TGCGCCAGCAGCTATACTAGCGGGAGTTCCTACGAGCAGTACTTC. Encoded protein: CASSYTSGSSYEQYF.

This sequence joins TRBV9 and TRBJ1-6; D unresolved. With 0 bases removed from V and 8 bases from J, the gap between germline ends came to 9 bases. Germline assignment: CDR1 SGDLS and CDR2 YYNGEE. There are 14 residues in the CDR3. Here the CDR3 reads CASSVGWDYSPLHF. The CDR3 nucleotides are TGTGCCAGCAGCGTAGGATGGGATTATTCACCCCTCCACTTT. The variable domain in full, completed from reference TRBV9 and TRBJ1-6, reads DSGVTQTPKHLITATGQRVTLRCSPRSGDLSVYWYQQSLDQGLQFLIQYYNGEERAKGNILERFSAQQFPDLHSELNLSSLELGDSALYFCASSVGWDYSPLHFGNGTRLTVT.